This entry describes one TCR beta chain. Its specific antigen is unknown. Base-call qualities are not available, and no considerably larger clone is one nucleotide away. The donors were roughly 39 Caucasian individuals from Russia, aged 6 to 90 years, who were systemically healthy. Each donor gave about 9.7 milliliters of peripheral blood, drawn into EDTA-treated Vacutainer tubes. PBMCs were isolated by Ficoll-Paque density-gradient centrifugation, with at least 7 million obtained per sample. Total RNA, at least 6 micrograms per sample, was extracted from PBMCs with Trizol reagent. For every donor, flow cytometry on a PBMC aliquot measured the percentage of naive CD45RAhigh/CD27high T cells. Libraries were made using 5' RACE. Sequencing used an Illumina HiSeq 2500. The second PCR ran for roughly 7 to 12 cycles and used a J-beta primer mix along with a sample-barcoded 5' primer. Each TCR beta cDNA molecule received a unique molecular identifier from a template-switch 5' adaptor carrying 12 random nucleotides. Each sample yielded at least 3 million CDR3-containing paired-end reads. All of the RNA was converted into first-strand cDNA using the Mint cDNA synthesis kit, with a TRBC-specific oligonucleotide serving as the primer. Following uracil-DNA glycosylase treatment, a first 18-cycle PCR with universal primers M1SS and BC2_uni_R was performed on all cDNA. The authors' analysis ran thus. Normalization of each sample was performed by random selection of 1 million high-quality reads, each carrying a distinct molecular identifier. Reads with shared molecular identifiers were discarded instead of being binned into consensus sequences. CDR3 identification, clonotype clustering and error correction used MiTCR with a Q25 quality threshold and the strictest error-elimination algorithm. A nonparametric unseen species model with Euler transformation was used to estimate lower-bound total TCR beta diversity. TCRdb ran its own pipeline on the public reads, namely fastp trimming at Q25 and MiXCR clone calling, and kept in-frame beta chains. A single entry per CDR3 protein holds the most common genes and DNA from its merged rows. These V and J calls originate from TCRdb's pipeline instead of the authors' own analysis. For this sample there are hundreds of thousands of distinct CDR3 sequences; about three fifths appear just once. The ten biggest clones cover about 20% of the sample.

This specimen comes from a study of blood T cells in healthy people across ages (dated by TCRdb to 2013 to 2016). Concerning the study at large: In model experiments, template switching captured about one uniquely barcoded TCR beta cDNA molecule for every two T cells. The study measured age-related changes in TCR beta repertoire diversity using deep sequencing normalized with unique cDNA molecular identifiers. Four age groups were formed from the donors: young (average 16 years), middle-aged (roughly 38), aged (around 62) and long-lived (82). To avoid experimental bias, donors of different ages were randomly spread across the sequencing lanes. Using the same blood draw, the study looked at two additional independent replicas of 1 million unique cDNA reads for two donors, one aged 18 to 30 and the other aged 80 or older. Summary of the overall study and its limitations: Estimates of total diversity based on one million sequenced T cells were considered lower bounds and underestimates. Observed TCR beta diversity per million T cells fell roughly linearly with age, and a significant reduction was already apparent by age about 38. There was a strong correlation between observed TCR beta diversity and the percentage of naive T cells measured by flow cytometry. Because profiling used bulk unsorted PBMCs, naive and antigen-experienced compartments could not be compared conclusively. Compared with the aged group, more naive CD4+ T cells, fewer expanded clones and increased TCR diversity were shown by the long-lived group, suggesting age selection. Because donor CMV infection status was unknown, age-related changes in expanded clonotypes were potentially confounded.

The germline V gene (reference sequence) gives CDR1 as WNHNN and CDR2 as SYGVQD. Germline trimming: 5 bases from V, 4 bases from J; junction bases outside gene matches: 6. The CDR3, from cysteine to phenylalanine, totals 14 residues. Only CDR3 DNA is held: 42 bases, read in frame from base 1. The sample comprised blood. The TCR originated in a man under 40 in good health. Recombination linked TRBV10-1 to TRBJ2-3; the central 7 bases match TRBD2. The CDR3 reads as follows: CASSSPTSPDTQYF. In nucleotides, the sequence is TGCGCCAGCAGTTCGCCGACTAGCCCAGATACGCAGTATTTT.